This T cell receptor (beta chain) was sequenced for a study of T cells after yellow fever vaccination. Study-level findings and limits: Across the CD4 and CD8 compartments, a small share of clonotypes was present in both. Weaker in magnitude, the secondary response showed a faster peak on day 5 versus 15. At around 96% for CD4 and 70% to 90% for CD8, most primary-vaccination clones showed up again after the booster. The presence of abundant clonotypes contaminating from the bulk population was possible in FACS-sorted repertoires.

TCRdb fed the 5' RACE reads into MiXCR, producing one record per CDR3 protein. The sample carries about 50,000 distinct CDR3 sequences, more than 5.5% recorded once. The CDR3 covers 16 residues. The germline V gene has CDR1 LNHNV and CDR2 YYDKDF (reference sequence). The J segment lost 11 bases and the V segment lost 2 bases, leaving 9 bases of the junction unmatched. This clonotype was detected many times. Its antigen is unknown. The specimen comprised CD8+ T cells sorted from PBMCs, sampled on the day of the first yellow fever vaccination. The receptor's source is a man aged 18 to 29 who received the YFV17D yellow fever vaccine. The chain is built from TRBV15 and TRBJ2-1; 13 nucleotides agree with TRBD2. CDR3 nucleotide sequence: TGTGCCACCAGCAGATCTCGGACTAGCGGGGGTTCAAAGCAGTTCTTC. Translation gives CATSRSRTSGGSKQFF.